The 10 T cell receptor beta chains given below trace back to one sample, sequenced in a study of blood T cell repertoires in COVID-19. The table came from immunoSEQ multiplex PCR; TCRdb's copy has only in-frame clones and leaves some out. The repertoire holds approximately 110,000 clones, roughly 82% seen once, with less than 9.5% in the top ten. Sequenced sample: peripheral blood. The receptors derive from a woman aged 40 to 50 with acute or convalescent COVID-19.

The gene calls are TRBV19 and TRBJ1-1; D is ambiguous. CDR1 and CDR2 from the germline V gene are LNHDA and SQIVND (reference sequence). The CDR3 totals 15 residues. The germline V and J ends were trimmed by 3 bases and 0 bases, with 11 bases remaining between them. The CDR3 coding sequence is TGTGCCAGTAGTATCGGCGGGAATATGAACACTGAAGCTTTCTTT. Protein product: CASSIGGNMNTEAFF.

V is TRBV6-1 and J is TRBJ1-6; D may be TRBD1 (5 bases). Trimming took off 3 bases at V and 7 bases at J, with 10 bases between the two ends. Looked up from germline, CDR1 is MNHNS and CDR2 is SASEGT. The CDR3 has 14 amino acids. The CDR3 reads CASSDREGNSPLHF. CDR3 in DNA: TGTGCCAGCAGTGACAGGGAAGGGAATTCACCCCTCCACTTT.

This clone was found once. CDR3 nucleotides: TGTGCCAGCAGCTTAGAAGGGACAGGGGGTGAAGCTTTCTTT. Translated, it gives CASSLEGTGGEAFF. V is TRBV7-9 and J is TRBJ1-1; TRBD1 matches 11 bases. Germline V CDR1 and CDR2: SEHNR, FQNEAQ (reference sequence). CDR3 length: 14 amino acids. V gave up 1 base and J gave up 7 bases; unmatched junction bases: 2.

V and J are TRBV6-1 and TRBJ1-2; TRBD1 matches 9 bases. Germline V lookup: CDR1 MNHNS, CDR2 SASEGT. This CDR3 has 16 amino acids. The V segment lost 3 bases and the J segment 2 bases; nucleotides outside the gene matches: 7. CDR3 in amino acids: CASSENRGLWNYGYTF. The CDR3 DNA reads as TGTGCCAGCAGTGAGAACAGGGGGCTCTGGAACTATGGCTACACCTTC.

The chain has TRBV11-2 and TRBJ2-2; 8 bases agree with TRBD1. V shed 3 bases and J 2 bases; nucleotides not matched to a gene: 2. Germline assignment: CDR1 SGHAT and CDR2 FQNNGV. This CDR3 is built from 15 residues. The DNA for the CDR3 is TGTGCCAGCAGCTTCAGGGGGCGAAACACCGGGGAGCTGTTTTTT. This sequence encodes CASSFRGRNTGELFF.

V and J are TRBV3-1 (or the pseudogene TRBV3-2) and TRBJ1-1, with D possibly matching TRBD1 (5 bases). Germline CDR1 reads LGHDT; CDR2 reads YNNKEL (reference sequence). The CDR3 runs to 15 residues. The V end was cut by 4 bases, the J end by 0 bases, with 12 bases between. Here the CDR3 DNA reads TGTGCCAGCAGCCCGACGGGGGTCGTGAACACTGAAGCTTTCTTT. Amino acid sequence: CASSPTGVVNTEAFF.

This clone has just one count. V usage is TRBV5-1 and J usage is TRBJ1-2; 7 bases align to TRBD1. The CDR3 is made up of 15 amino acids. Germline CDR1 is SGHRS and CDR2 is YFSETQ. The trim removed 4 bases at V and 4 bases at J, leaving 10 bases unmatched. CDR3 protein: CASSLGDSSLYGYTF. The CDR3 DNA sequence: TGCGCCAGCAGCCTGGGGGACAGCTCCCTCTATGGCTACACCTTC.

The chain links TRBV5-4 to TRBJ2-3; D might be TRBD2 (5 bases). Looked up from germline, CDR1 is SGHNT and CDR2 is YYREEE (reference sequence). This CDR3 is built from 16 residues. The V end lost 4 bases, the J end lost 4 bases, and 19 bases lay between the germline ends. CDR3 region: CASSPILASGPDTQYF. The CDR3, as DNA: TGTGCCAGCAGCCCGATCCTAGCTTCCGGGCCAGATACGCAGTATTTT.

This chain uses TRBV7-9 with TRBJ1-1; D gene uncertain. The CDR3 has 13 amino acids. V was cut by 1 base and J by 4 bases, with 7 bases left in between. Germline V gene data show CDR1 as SEHNR and CDR2 as FQNEAQ (reference sequence). CDR3 loop: CASSLGGLTEAFF. CDR3 in DNA: TGTGCCAGCAGCTTAGGAGGGCTCACTGAAGCTTTCTTT.

J is TRBJ1-2 and V is TRBV5-1, with a weak D call TRBD1 (5 bases). V was shortened by 0 bases and J by 11 bases, with 17 bases between the two germline ends. CDR1 is SGHRS and CDR2 is YFSETQ in the germline V gene. This CDR3 is 14 amino acids long. The CDR3 bases are TGCGCCAGCAGCTTGGCCCAGGGTCAAGGGTGGTACACCTTC. This gives the protein CASSLAQGQGWYTF.